The 25 T cell receptor beta chains in this list originate from one sample, sequenced in a study of cytomegalovirus exposure and HLA in healthy donors. Vbeta (60) and Jbeta (13) primers were used in the PCR. Only in-frame clones appear in the TCRdb table, and some are missing; sequencing was by immunoSEQ multiplex PCR. This repertoire shows approximately 140,000 clones, more than 60% found once; its top ten account for roughly 3%. Material: PBMCs. These receptors all stem from a male donor in good health and CMV-seronegative.

The rearrangement links TRBV7-8 to TRBJ1-4; TRBD1 is a possible D gene (6 bases). This CDR3 is built from 15 residues. Per the germline V gene, CDR1 is SGHVS and CDR2 is FQNEAQ. V gave up 4 bases and J gave up 3 bases, with 12 bases separating them. CDR3 residues: CASSSPGVPNEKLFF. DNA for the CDR3: TGTGCCAGCAGCTCCCCAGGGGTACCTAATGAAAAACTGTTTTTT. Drawing the rest from reference TRBV7-8 and TRBJ1-4, the complete variable domain is GAGVSQSPRYKVAKRGQDVALRCDPISGHVSLFWYQQALGQGPEFLTYFQNEAQLDKSGLPSDRFFAERPEGSVSTLKIQRTQQEDSAVYLCASSSPGVPNEKLFFGSGTQLSVL.

The rearrangement links TRBV4-3 to TRBJ2-7; possibly TRBD1 for D (6 bases). Trimming removed 6 bases from V and 6 bases from J, with 15 bases in between. CDR3 length: 13 residues. CDR1 is LGHNA, CDR2 YSLEER, per germline. The CDR3 nucleotides are TGCGCCAGCAGTCAGCTTCAGGGGTCCGAGCAGTACTTC. Translating gives CASSQLQGSEQYF.

The V gene is TRBV13, the J gene TRBJ1-2; D uncertain. V lost 1 base, J lost 5 bases, and 11 bases lay in between. Per germline, CDR1 PRHDT and CDR2 FYEKMQ (reference sequence). CDR3 length equals 14 residues. CDR3 bases: TGTGCCAGCAGCTTAGCGGTATCACCGTATGGCTACACCTTC. The encoded protein is CASSLAVSPYGYTF.

The J gene is TRBJ1-4, the V gene TRBV6-5, with no clear D. Trimming took off 5 bases at V and 3 bases at J, with 13 bases between the two ends. The CDR3 has 15 amino acids. Germline assignment: CDR1 MNHEY and CDR2 SVGAGI. CDR3 protein: CASSPLLQSNEKLFF. The CDR3 DNA sequence: TGTGCCAGCAGTCCCCTCCTGCAGTCTAATGAAAAACTGTTTTTT.

This chain uses TRBV7-2 with TRBJ2-7, with D tentatively TRBD1 (6 bases). This CDR3 spans 14 amino acids. V lost 6 bases to trimming and J lost 1 base, with 13 bases between them. Looked up from germline, CDR1 is SGHTA and CDR2 is FQGNSA. The CDR3 region is CASRSTGRSYEQYF. The CDR3 DNA sequence: TGTGCCAGCAGGTCCACAGGGAGATCCTACGAGCAGTACTTC.

The rearrangement links TRBV5-1 to TRBJ2-4, with a tentative D call TRBD1 (5 bases). Germline lookup yields CDR1 SGHRS and CDR2 YFSETQ. The CDR3 runs 15 residues. The germline V and J ends were trimmed by 4 bases and 4 bases, with 15 bases remaining between them. CDR3 in amino acids: CASSLDSLEKNIQYF. The CDR3 DNA is TGCGCCAGCAGCCTCGACAGCTTAGAAAAAAACATTCAGTACTTC.

The chain couples TRBV6-6 to TRBJ2-2; 9 positions agree with TRBD1. Germline V gene sequence: CDR1 MNHNY, CDR2 SVGAGI (reference sequence). With V trimmed by 6 bases and J by 4 bases, 6 bases remained unmatched. This CDR3 has 15 amino acids. Here the CDR3 reads CASRRTGAVTGELFF. CDR3 bases: TGTGCCAGCAGAAGGACAGGGGCGGTCACCGGGGAGCTGTTTTTT.

The chain uses TRBV5-1 and TRBJ2-3; D unclear. The CDR3 spans 13 residues. Germline V gives CDR1 SGHRS, CDR2 YFSETQ. V was clipped by 1 base and J by 3 bases, with 6 bases between them. The CDR3 DNA follows: TGCGCCAGCAGCTTGTCGGAGACAGATACGCAGTATTTT. Translated, it gives CASSLSETDTQYF.

V usage is TRBV7-9 and J usage is TRBJ2-1, with 12 bases lining up with TRBD2. Looked up from germline, CDR1 is SEHNR and CDR2 is FQNEAQ (reference sequence). V lost 2 bases and J lost 2; bases outside the gene matches: 7. The CDR3 runs to 18 residues. The chain's CDR3 is CASSLPRRLAGAYNEQFF. CDR3 nucleotides: TGTGCCAGCAGCTTACCCCGCAGACTAGCGGGAGCCTACAATGAGCAGTTCTTC.

The chain joins TRBV7-9 to TRBJ2-2, with no clear D. The CDR3 spans 14 residues. The V gene lost 5 bases and the J gene lost 3 bases, with 10 bases spanning the gap. The V gene's germline CDR1 is SEHNR and CDR2 FQNEAQ (reference sequence). CDR3 amino acids: CASSLDSYTGELFF. CDR3 coding DNA: TGTGCCAGCAGCCTCGACTCGTACACCGGGGAGCTGTTTTTT.

The V gene is TRBV5-4, the J gene TRBJ1-1; 8 bases line up with TRBD1. The junction had 13 bases not matched to a gene; V was cut back by 9 bases and J by 0 bases. The CDR3 covers 16 residues. The germline CDR1 and CDR2 sequences are SGHNT and YYREEE (reference sequence). The CDR3 nucleotides are TGTGCCAACCAGCGGGACAGGTTGAAAATGAACACTGAAGCTTTCTTT. Its translation is CANQRDRLKMNTEAFF.

This clone was counted a single time. This chain joins TRBV30 and TRBJ2-7; no clear D. The CDR3 extends over 12 amino acids. V was trimmed by 0 bases and J by 2 bases, leaving 5 bases between them. Germline assignment: CDR1 GTSNPN and CDR2 SVGIG (reference sequence). The CDR3 protein is CAWSVGPYEQYF. In DNA form, the CDR3 reads TGTGCCTGGAGTGTTGGGCCCTACGAGCAGTACTTC.

The chain uses TRBV28 and TRBJ2-1, with 9 bases identical to TRBD2. V dropped 5 bases and J dropped 3; count of bases not matched to a gene: 2. CDR3 size: 14 residues. Germline CDR1 MDHEN, CDR2 SYDVKM. The CDR3 nucleotides are TGTGCCAGCAGTCGACTAGCGGACTACAATGAGCAGTTCTTC. Its protein is CASSRLADYNEQFF.

Only a few counts were recorded for this clone. This chain links TRBV4-3 with TRBJ2-1, with D perhaps matching TRBD1 (6 bases). Germline CDR1 is LGHNA and CDR2 is YSLEER. V was pared by 1 base and J by 0 bases, with 16 bases between. CDR3 length: 18 residues. CDR3 in DNA: TGCGCCAGCAGCCAAGCAGGGGCCCCATACAGCTCCTACAATGAGCAGTTCTTC. Translating it yields CASSQAGAPYSSYNEQFF.

In regard to this clone: The sample holds other DNA sequences that translate to the same CDR3. The chain employs TRBV4-1 and TRBJ2-1; 11 bases line up with TRBD1. With 4 bases clipped from V and 6 bases from J, the junction kept 5 bases outside the gene matches. Germline assignment: CDR1 MGHRA and CDR2 YSYEKL. The CDR3 totals 15 residues. The CDR3 loop is CASSPGQGAVNEQFF. Written as DNA, the CDR3 is TGCGCCAGCAGCCCCGGACAGGGGGCGGTCAATGAGCAGTTCTTC.

The V call is TRBV30, the J call TRBJ1-1; D is uncertain. CDR1 GTSNPN and CDR2 SVGIG come from the germline V gene (reference sequence). Trimming took off 0 bases at V and 0 bases at J, with 20 bases between the two ends. The CDR3 is 18 residues long. The CDR3 region is CAWSVPLRSNSMNTEAFF. The CDR3 bases are TGTGCCTGGAGTGTCCCTCTTAGGAGTAATTCCATGAACACTGAAGCTTTCTTT.

This clone was counted only a few times. The genes are TRBV29-1 and TRBJ1-3; no reliable D call. Germline-derived CDR1 and CDR2 are SQVTM and ANQGSEA. The V end lost 3 bases, the J end lost 0 bases, and 9 bases lay between the germline ends. The CDR3 loop spans 14 amino acids. The CDR3 DNA sequence: TGCAGCGTTGACCCGGGGTTCTCTGGAAACACCATATATTTT. This codes for CSVDPGFSGNTIYF.

The chain uses TRBV7-6 and TRBJ2-1; the D gene is possibly TRBD2 (5 bases). CDR3 length equals 17 residues. Germline CDR1 and CDR2: SGHVS and FNYEAQ. Trimming removed 5 bases at V and 0 bases at J, with 17 bases between. In DNA form, the CDR3 reads TGTGCCAGCAGCCTTCGGGGAGCGGAGAGCTCCTACAATGAGCAGTTCTTC. Protein product: CASSLRGAESSYNEQFF.

A single count supports this clone. This chain joins TRBV9 and TRBJ1-2; D remains unclear. V dropped 5 bases and J dropped 4 bases, with 12 bases sitting between them. This CDR3 spans 13 amino acids. Germline V gives CDR1 SGDLS, CDR2 YYNGEE. CDR3 DNA: TGTGCCAGCAGAGGAGGCCCATTCTATGGCTACACCTTC. Translation gives CASRGGPFYGYTF.

This clone was counted a few times. The CDR3 DNA reads as TGTGCCAGCAGCTTAACTGGACAGAGAAAGAATTCACCCCTCCACTTT. This translates into CASSLTGQRKNSPLHF. The chain has TRBV7-3 and TRBJ1-6; perhaps TRBD1 as D (6 bases). Per the germline V gene, CDR1 is SGHTA and CDR2 is FQGTGA. The CDR3 has 16 amino acids. The V and J ends lost 0 bases and 7 bases respectively, with 13 bases between them.

The rearrangement joins TRBV9 to TRBJ1-1; 10 bases align to TRBD1. CDR1 SGDLS and CDR2 YYNGEE come from the germline V gene. V shed 4 bases, J shed 5 bases, and the junction held 5 bases outside the gene matches. The CDR3 extends over 14 amino acids. CDR3 DNA: TGTGCCAGCAGCCCTGACAGGGGGCTTACTGAAGCTTTCTTT. This encodes CASSPDRGLTEAFF. Using reference TRBV9 and TRBJ1-1 for the parts outside the CDR3, the full variable domain is DSGVTQTPKHLITATGQRVTLRCSPRSGDLSVYWYQQSLDQGLQFLIQYYNGEERAKGNILERFSAQQFPDLHSELNLSSLELGDSALYFCASSPDRGLTEAFFGQGTRLTVV.

The chain links TRBV6-5 to TRBJ1-2; D possibly corresponds to TRBD1 (5 bases). Trimming removed 4 bases at V and 3 bases at J, with 15 bases between. The CDR3 consists of 15 residues. The germline gives CDR1 MNHEY, CDR2 SVGAGI. For the CDR3, the DNA is TGTGCCAGCAGTTCCGGGCGAGGCAGGGACTATGGCTACACCTTC. Translated: CASSSGRGRDYGYTF.

V usage is TRBV5-6 and J usage is TRBJ2-5, with D possibly matching TRBD2 (6 bases). Germline CDR1 is SGHDT and CDR2 is YYEEEE. Trimming cost V 5 bases and J 5 bases, with 19 bases left between them. The CDR3 is made up of 15 amino acids. This CDR3 is CASRHERVVQETQYF. CDR3 DNA: TGTGCCAGCAGACACGAGCGGGTAGTTCAGGAGACCCAGTACTTC.

This clone was observed a few times. The gene calls are TRBV5-6 and TRBJ2-1; 11 positions agree with TRBD2. Germline CDR1 and CDR2: SGHDT and YYEEEE. The CDR3 has 18 residues. Trimming took 2 bases from V and 8 from J; bases not matched to a gene: 15. CDR3 sequence reads: CASSFRRLAGGRTDEQFF. In DNA, the CDR3 is TGTGCCAGCAGCTTTCGGAGGCTAGCGGGAGGCCGAACTGATGAGCAGTTCTTC.

This clone was seen once. The V call is TRBV9, the J call TRBJ1-2; a possible D gene is TRBD1 (6 bases). Looked up from germline, CDR1 is SGDLS and CDR2 is YYNGEE. The CDR3 spans 15 residues. V was shortened by 0 bases and J by 4 bases, with 13 bases between the two germline ends. The CDR3 DNA reads as TGTGCCAGCAGCGTAGACAGGGATCGAAGCTATGGCTACACCTTC. It is translated as CASSVDRDRSYGYTF. Full variable domain (rest looked up from reference TRBV9 and TRBJ1-2): DSGVTQTPKHLITATGQRVTLRCSPRSGDLSVYWYQQSLDQGLQFLIQYYNGEERAKGNILERFSAQQFPDLHSELNLSSLELGDSALYFCASSVDRDRSYGYTFGSGTRLTVV.